This TCR beta chain is drawn from a study of CD8 T cells in Susac syndrome. About 0.5 to 1 ug RNA was reverse transcribed with random hexamers. TCRdb re-analysed the immunoSEQ multiplex PCR reads in MiXCR, keeping a single row per CDR3 protein. The sample consists of roughly 130,000 distinct CDR3 sequences, over 90% of them appearing once. TCR beta sequencing was performed on blood CD8+ and CD4+ T cells. The controls were healthy donors who were matched for age and sex. TEMRA cells were FACS-enriched, with CD8+ and CD4+ T cells isolated negatively. This TCR came from a human donor in good health. The sequencing sample was made of CD4+ T cells from PBMCs.

The CDR3 DNA follows: TGTGCCAGCAGTCTGGGGGGCAGCAGCGAGCAGTACTTC. This encodes CASSLGGSSEQYF. V usage is TRBV27 and J usage is TRBJ2-7; D tentatively fits TRBD1 or TRBD2 (6 bases each). Germline V gene data show CDR1 as MNHEY and CDR2 as SMNVEV (reference sequence). This CDR3 contains 13 residues. Trimming removed 5 bases from V and 6 bases from J, with 14 bases in between.